The following is a TCR beta chain sequence with its context. No antigen is known for it. Germline CDR1 is MNHNY and CDR2 is SVGAGI (reference sequence). The V segment lost 2 bases and the J segment 7 bases; nucleotides outside the gene matches: 9. This CDR3 region has 15 residues. The data were produced by immunoSEQ multiplex PCR, yet TCRdb's version contains in-frame clones alone and is incomplete. Of around 15,000 clones in the sample, around 80% are singletons; the top ten hold 10% to 11%. The data belong to a study of PD-1 blockade in mismatch repair-deficient tumors. The time point here: roughly 11-day in vitro stimulation with candidate neoantigen peptide 5.

This TCR was recovered from an adult with mismatch repair-deficient cancer. V gene TRBV6-6 combines with J gene TRBJ2-7, with 9 bases identical to TRBD2. Sample: cells cultured in vitro, taken from a patient treated with pembrolizumab. In DNA form, the CDR3 reads TGTGCCAGCAGTTACGGGAATAGCGGGAGAATGGAGCAGTACTTC. Translation: CASSYGNSGRMEQYF.